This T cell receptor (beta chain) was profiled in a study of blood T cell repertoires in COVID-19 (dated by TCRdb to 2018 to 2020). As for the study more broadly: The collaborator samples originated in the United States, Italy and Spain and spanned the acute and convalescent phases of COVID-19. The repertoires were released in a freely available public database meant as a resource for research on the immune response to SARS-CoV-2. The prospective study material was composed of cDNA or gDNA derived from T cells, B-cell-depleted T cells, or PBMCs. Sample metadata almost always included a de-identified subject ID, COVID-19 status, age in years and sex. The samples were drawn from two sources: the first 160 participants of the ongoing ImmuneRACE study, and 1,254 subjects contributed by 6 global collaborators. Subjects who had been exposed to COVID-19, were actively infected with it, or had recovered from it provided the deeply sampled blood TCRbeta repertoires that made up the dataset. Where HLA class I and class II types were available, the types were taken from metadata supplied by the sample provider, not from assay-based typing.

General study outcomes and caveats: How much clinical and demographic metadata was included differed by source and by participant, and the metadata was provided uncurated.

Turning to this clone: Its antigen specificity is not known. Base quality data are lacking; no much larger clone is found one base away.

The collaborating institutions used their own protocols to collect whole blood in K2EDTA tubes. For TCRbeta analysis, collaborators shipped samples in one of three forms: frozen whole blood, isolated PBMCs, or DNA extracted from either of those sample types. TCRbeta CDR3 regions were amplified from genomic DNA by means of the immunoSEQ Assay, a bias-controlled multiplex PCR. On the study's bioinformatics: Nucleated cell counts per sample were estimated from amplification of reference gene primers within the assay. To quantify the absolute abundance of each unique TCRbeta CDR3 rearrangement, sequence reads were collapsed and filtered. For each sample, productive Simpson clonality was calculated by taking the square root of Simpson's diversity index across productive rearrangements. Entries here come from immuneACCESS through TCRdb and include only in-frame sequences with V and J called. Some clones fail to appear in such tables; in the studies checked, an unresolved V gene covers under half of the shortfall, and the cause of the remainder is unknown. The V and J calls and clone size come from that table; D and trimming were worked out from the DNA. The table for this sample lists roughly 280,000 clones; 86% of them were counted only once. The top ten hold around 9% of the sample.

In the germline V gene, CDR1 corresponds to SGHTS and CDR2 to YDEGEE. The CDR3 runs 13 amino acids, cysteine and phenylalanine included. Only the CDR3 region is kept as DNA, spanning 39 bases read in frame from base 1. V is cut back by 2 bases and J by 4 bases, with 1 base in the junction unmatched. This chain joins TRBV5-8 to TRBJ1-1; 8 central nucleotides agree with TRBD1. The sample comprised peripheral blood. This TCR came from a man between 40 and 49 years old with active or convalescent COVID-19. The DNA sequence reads TGTGCCAGCAGCTTTGGACAGGGCACTGAAGCTTTCTTT. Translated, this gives CASSFGQGTEAFF.